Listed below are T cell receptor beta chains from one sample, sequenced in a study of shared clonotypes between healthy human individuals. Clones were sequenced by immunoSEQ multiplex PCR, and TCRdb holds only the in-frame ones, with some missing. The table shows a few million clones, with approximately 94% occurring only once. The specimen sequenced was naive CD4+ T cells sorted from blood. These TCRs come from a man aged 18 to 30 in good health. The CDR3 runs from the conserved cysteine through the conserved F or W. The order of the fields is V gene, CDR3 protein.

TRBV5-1,CASSQGTSGFYNEQFF
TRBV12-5,CASGPGQNKNEKLFF
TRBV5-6,CASSGVGGSSGNTIYF
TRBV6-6,CASSFPGPGVNEQFF
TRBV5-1,CASSLGQVSAGNTIYF
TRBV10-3,CAISGTGAEAFF
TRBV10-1,CASSDPSRHYEQYF
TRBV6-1,CASRPGLNSPLHF
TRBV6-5,CASRTAPHGYTF
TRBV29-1,CSVVGLMTTEAFF
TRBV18,CASSPGRAGPYEQYF
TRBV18,CASSPPNGREGYTF
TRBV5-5,CASSPSSYEQYF
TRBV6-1,CASSELRFGGETEAFF
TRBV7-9,CASSLGPSWGDSPLHF
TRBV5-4,CASSTIIGGGETQYF
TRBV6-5,CASSPTRTSTDTQYF
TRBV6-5,CASSPVGGSGNEQYF
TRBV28,CASSFPAVGGYTF
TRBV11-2,CASSLDLSNQPQHF
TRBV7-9,CASSLLGQGAGEQFF
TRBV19,CASSIAIYSNQPQHF
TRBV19,CASSTDTPADEQYF
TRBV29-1,CSSRPILNTEAFF
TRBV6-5,CASRENSNQPQHF
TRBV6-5,CASGTGNSPLHF
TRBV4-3,CASSQEVGQGADNSPLHF